This TCR beta chain was documented in a study of T cell responses to AZD1222 COVID-19 vaccine. Study-level information: Second doses were pooled across both intervals (about 4 or about 12 weeks).

This clone appeared once. Its target is unknown. Per the germline V gene, CDR1 is SGHDN and CDR2 is FVKESK. V lost 1 base and J 2 bases, leaving 13 bases between the germline ends. This CDR3 region has 16 residues. Clones were read by immunoSEQ multiplex PCR, and TCRdb kept only the in-frame ones, dropping some. Found here are just over 150,000 clones, 75% to 95% of them singletons; the top ten hold less than 2%. Whole-study findings and limits: Per reports, nearly half of all spike-specific TCRs target regions that are unmutated in variants. Scientists sampled the repertoires only once the peak T cell response had passed. Distributed over spike, vaccine-associated CD4 TCRs predominated at 160-218 and 743-854.

J is TRBJ2-3 and V is TRBV14; a weak D match, TRBD1 (6 bases). This clonotype originated in an adult in good health. This sample comprised peripheral blood, obtained on day 0 of AZD1222 vaccination. Here the CDR3 reads CASSQVAGAFTDTQYF. CDR3 coding DNA: TGTGCCAGCAGCCAAGTGGCAGGGGCGTTCACAGATACGCAGTATTTT.